The entry that follows covers one T cell receptor (beta chain) sequence. Profiled with immunoSEQ multiplex PCR; TCRdb holds only in-frame clones, not every one. The sample records 1,400,000 or so clones, roughly 98.5% being singletons. The sample comes from a study of shared clonotypes between healthy human individuals. Germline V gene lookup returns CDR1 SGHTS and CDR2 YDEGEE. Deletions cut 1 base from V and 4 bases from J, with 9 bases between. CDR3 size: 13 residues. The specimen was naive CD4+ T cells sorted from blood. Stated subset: CD45RA+ positively selected. The rearrangement links TRBV5-8 to TRBJ2-7; D ambiguous. The TCR comes from a man aged 25 to 40 in good health. The DNA for the CDR3 is TGTGCCAGCAGCTTGCTCCCTACGTACGAGCAGTACTTC. It yields the protein CASSLLPTYEQYF.